These 13 T cell receptor beta chains came from one sample sequenced in a study of T cell changes during pregnancy in multiple sclerosis. Produced via immunoSEQ multiplex PCR; TCRdb's table is partial and in-frame only. This table holds 40,000 to 50,000 clones, 80% to 85% found once. The sample in question was CD4+ T cells from peripheral blood mononuclear cells, obtained before pregnancy. The source of these receptors is a female donor with multiple sclerosis, enrolled in a pregnancy study.

The J gene is TRBJ1-5, the V gene TRBV11-2; D gene unclear. Deletions cut 0 bases from V and 6 bases from J, with 9 bases between. Per the germline V gene, CDR1 is SGHAT and CDR2 is FQNNGV. The CDR3 is made up of 14 amino acids. The CDR3 spells CASSLDAGRQPQHF. CDR3 DNA: TGTGCCAGCAGCTTAGATGCAGGTCGTCAGCCCCAGCATTTT.

Only one count was recorded for this clone. The gene calls are TRBV6-5 and TRBJ2-7; D perhaps matches TRBD1 (6 bases). CDR1 is MNHEY and CDR2 is SVGAGI in the germline V gene. V was shortened by 0 bases and J by 2 bases, with 8 bases between the two germline ends. The CDR3 totals 14 residues. The CDR3 is CASSYSYRAYEQYF. CDR3 coding DNA: TGTGCCAGCAGTTACTCTTACAGGGCCTACGAGCAGTACTTC.

In DNA form, the CDR3 reads TGTGCCAGTAGTAGCCTGGCGGGTGACATGAACACTGAAGCTTTCTTT. Amino acids: CASSSLAGDMNTEAFF. This sequence joins TRBV19 and TRBJ1-1; D uncertain. Per the germline V gene, CDR1 is LNHDA and CDR2 is SQIVND (reference sequence). Trimming pared 4 bases from V and 0 bases from J, leaving 15 bases between. The CDR3 is made up of 16 amino acids.

The sample holds a few counts of this clone. V is TRBV5-1 and J is TRBJ2-5, with 9 bases fitting TRBD2. The V segment lost 0 bases and the J segment 5 bases; nucleotides outside the gene matches: 11. This CDR3 spans 17 amino acids. Per the germline V gene, CDR1 is SGHRS and CDR2 is YFSETQ. The DNA of the CDR3 is TGCGCCAGCAGCTTGGCCAGGGCGGGAGGGCTGCGGGAGACCCAGTACTTC. It translates to CASSLARAGGLRETQYF.

The chain employs TRBV7-8 and TRBJ1-3; 11 nucleotides agree with TRBD1. CDR1 is SGHVS, CDR2 FQNEAQ, per germline. V was clipped by 4 bases and J by 8 bases; unmatched bases: 7. The CDR3 consists of 15 residues. The CDR3: CASSSQGQGAYTIYF. CDR3 sequence (DNA): TGTGCCAGCAGCTCGCAAGGACAGGGGGCTTACACCATATATTTT.

This clone has only one observation. The gene calls are TRBV6-1 and TRBJ1-4; tentative D call: TRBD1 (6 bases). V was clipped by 10 bases and J by 1 base, with 10 bases between them. Germline CDR1 is MNHNS and CDR2 is SASEGT. The CDR3 covers 13 residues. DNA of the CDR3: TGTGCCATCACAGGGAAAACTAATGAAAAACTGTTTTTT. As protein: CAITGKTNEKLFF.

The rearrangement uses TRBV11-2 and TRBJ1-2; the D gene is possibly TRBD1 (6 bases). The germline CDR1 and CDR2 sequences are SGHAT and FQNNGV. Trimming shortened V by 6 bases and J by 8 bases, and 19 bases separated the two germline ends. The CDR3 runs to 14 residues. The CDR3 DNA follows: TGTGCCAGCAGTCTTACCGCACAGGGTACGGGCTACACCTTC. Its translation: CASSLTAQGTGYTF.

The rearrangement uses TRBV21-1 and TRBJ1-2. TRBV21-1 is reported as a pseudogene. The CDR3 is made up of 13 amino acids. DNA for the CDR3: TGTGCCAGCAGCAACAAGGAGCACTATGGCTACACCTTC. Translating gives CASSNKEHYGYTF.

CDR3 sequence: CASSPPGLAGGLNEQFF. Written as DNA, the CDR3 is TGTGCCAGCTCACCACCTGGACTAGCGGGGGGGCTGAATGAGCAGTTCTTC. This chain links TRBV18 with TRBJ2-1; 15 bases line up with TRBD2. CDR1 is KGHSH and CDR2 is LQKENI in the germline V gene. This CDR3 is 17 amino acids long. V was pared by 0 bases and J by 7 bases, with 4 bases of the junction left unmatched.

The CDR3 nucleotides are TGTGCCAGCAGCAAACCGGGACAGGGGGGGAACACTGAAGCTTTCTTT. Amino acids: CASSKPGQGGNTEAFF. This chain joins TRBV21-1 and TRBJ1-1; TRBD1 is the table's D call, not checked against the DNA. TRBV21-1 has pseudogene status. The CDR3 runs to 16 residues.

The CDR3: CASSQSSEGDGYTF. Here the CDR3 DNA reads TGCGCCAGCAGCCAAAGTTCGGAGGGAGATGGCTACACCTTC. The chain couples TRBV4-1 to TRBJ1-2, with D unclear. Per the germline V gene, CDR1 is MGHRA and CDR2 is YSYEKL. This CDR3 region has 14 residues. The V and J ends lost 2 bases and 6 bases respectively, with 13 bases between them.

The chain couples TRBV6-1 to TRBJ2-3, with D possibly matching TRBD2 (6 bases). CDR1 and CDR2 from the germline V gene are MNHNS and SASEGT. Deletions cut 10 bases from V and 2 bases from J, with 13 bases between. The CDR3 is made up of 13 amino acids. CDR3 DNA: TGTGCCACTGCGGGACGGCCCACAGATACGCAGTATTTT. Its protein is CATAGRPTDTQYF.

This chain joins TRBV6-5 and TRBJ2-7, with D tentatively TRBD1 (6 bases). The germline V gene encodes CDR1 MNHEY and CDR2 SVGAGI. Trimming cost V 5 bases and J 2 bases, with 7 bases left between them. This CDR3 is 12 amino acids long. In nucleotides, the CDR3 is TGTGCCAGCAGTGCAGGGGCCTACGAGCAGTACTTC. Translated, it gives CASSAGAYEQYF.